This is a list of T cell receptor beta chains from one sample in a study of blood T cell repertoires in COVID-19. The method was immunoSEQ multiplex PCR; TCRdb's version includes in-frame clones alone and lacks a portion of them. The table records under 85,000 clones, roughly 89% of them present only once. The source material was peripheral blood. The receptors here all came from a woman older than 75 with active or convalescent COVID-19. CDR3s include the opening cysteine and the closing phenylalanine or tryptophan. The D gene is left open where the match is weak. Where a row states a size, it is once, few, many or the class of an expanded clone; other rows omit it.

d_gene: TRBD1
v_gene: TRBV5-1
abundance: few
j_gene: TRBJ1-4
CDR3aa: CASSPGTGGGHEKLFF
CDR3nt: TGCGCCAGCAGCCCCGGGACAGGGGGGGGCCATGAAAAACTGTTTTTT

d_gene: TRBD1
v_gene: TRBV5-8
abundance: once
j_gene: TRBJ2-3
CDR3aa: CASTLGTAKRTDTQYF
CDR3nt: TGTGCCAGCACCCTCGGGACAGCGAAACGCACAGATACGCAGTATTTT

d_gene: -
v_gene: TRBV28
abundance: -
j_gene: TRBJ2-5
CDR3aa: CASGTILASLQETQYF
CDR3nt: TGTGCCAGCGGTACAATCCTAGCGTCCCTCCAAGAGACCCAGTACTTC

d_gene: -
v_gene: TRBV30
abundance: -
j_gene: TRBJ2-7
CDR3aa: CAWRDTRRQYF
CDR3nt: TGTGCCTGGAGGGACACCCGTCGGCAGTACTTC

d_gene: -
v_gene: TRBV9
abundance: -
j_gene: TRBJ2-3
CDR3aa: CASSVSAGQFDTQYF
CDR3nt: TGTGCCAGCAGCGTAAGCGCGGGACAGTTTGATACGCAGTATTTT

d_gene: TRBD2
v_gene: TRBV5-4
abundance: -
j_gene: TRBJ2-1
CDR3aa: CASRLAGGRNEQFF
CDR3nt: TGTGCCAGCAGGCTAGCGGGAGGGCGGAATGAGCAGTTCTTC

d_gene: TRBD2
v_gene: TRBV12-3/TRBV12-4
abundance: -
j_gene: TRBJ2-3
CDR3aa: CAAGSGRADTQYF
CDR3nt: TGTGCAGCGGGGAGCGGGAGGGCAGATACGCAGTATTTT

d_gene: TRBD2
v_gene: TRBV28
abundance: -
j_gene: TRBJ2-2
CDR3aa: CASSNQGLAGTGELFF
CDR3nt: TGTGCCAGCAGCAATCAGGGACTAGCGGGGACCGGGGAGCTGTTTTTT

d_gene: TRBD2
v_gene: TRBV5-1
abundance: -
j_gene: TRBJ2-3
CDR3aa: CASSGTSGRGDTQYF
CDR3nt: TGCGCCAGCAGCGGGACTAGCGGGAGGGGAGATACGCAGTATTTT

d_gene: TRBD2
v_gene: TRBV5-1
abundance: -
j_gene: TRBJ2-3
CDR3aa: CASSLDLAGTTDTQYF
CDR3nt: TGCGCCAGCAGCTTGGATCTAGCGGGGACCACAGATACGCAGTATTTT

d_gene: TRBD1
v_gene: TRBV5-4
abundance: few
j_gene: TRBJ2-7
CDR3aa: CASSLDGQGAYEQYF
CDR3nt: TGTGCCAGCAGCTTGGATGGACAGGGGGCCTACGAGCAGTACTTC

d_gene: TRBD1
v_gene: TRBV3-1/TRBV3-2
abundance: -
j_gene: TRBJ2-7
CDR3aa: CASSQVRDRLYEQYF
CDR3nt: TGTGCCAGCAGCCAAGTAAGGGACAGGCTCTACGAGCAGTACTTC

d_gene: -
v_gene: TRBV3-1/TRBV3-2
abundance: -
j_gene: TRBJ1-5
CDR3aa: CASSQDIGPQHF
CDR3nt: TGTGCCAGCAGCCAAGATATCGGGCCCCAGCATTTT

d_gene: -
v_gene: TRBV10-3
abundance: -
j_gene: TRBJ2-3
CDR3aa: CATLSRGTDTQYF
CDR3nt: TGTGCCACCCTTAGCAGGGGCACAGATACGCAGTATTTT

d_gene: -
v_gene: TRBV4-3
abundance: -
j_gene: TRBJ1-4
CDR3aa: CASSQDFPATNEKLFF
CDR3nt: TGCGCCAGCAGCCAAGATTTTCCTGCAACTAATGAAAAACTGTTTTTT

d_gene: TRBD1
v_gene: TRBV30
abundance: -
j_gene: TRBJ2-2
CDR3aa: CARGDRGYTGELFF
CDR3nt: TGTGCCCGGGGGGACAGGGGTTACACCGGGGAGCTGTTTTTT

d_gene: -
v_gene: TRBV11-2
abundance: -
j_gene: TRBJ2-7
CDR3aa: CASSRDLTYEQYF
CDR3nt: TGTGCCAGCAGTCGGGACTTAACCTACGAGCAGTACTTC

d_gene: TRBD1
v_gene: TRBV6-2/TRBV6-3
abundance: once
j_gene: TRBJ1-4
CDR3aa: CASSLTGTQGEKLFF
CDR3nt: TGTGCCAGCAGTCTGACAGGGACCCAAGGCGAAAAACTGTTTTTT

d_gene: TRBD2
v_gene: TRBV5-4
abundance: -
j_gene: TRBJ2-1
CDR3aa: CASSPKTSGVYNEQFF
CDR3nt: TGTGCCAGCAGCCCCAAGACTAGCGGGGTCTACAATGAGCAGTTCTTC

d_gene: TRBD2
v_gene: TRBV7-8
abundance: many
j_gene: TRBJ2-7
CDR3aa: CASSPVAGGTYEQYF
CDR3nt: TGTGCCAGCAGCCCCGTAGCGGGAGGTACCTACGAGCAGTACTTC

d_gene: TRBD1
v_gene: TRBV4-2
abundance: once
j_gene: TRBJ2-1
CDR3aa: CASSQIDDRGNEQFF
CDR3nt: TGTGCCAGCAGCCAAATAGATGACAGGGGCAATGAGCAGTTCTTC

d_gene: TRBD1
v_gene: TRBV19
abundance: -
j_gene: TRBJ1-1
CDR3aa: CASSMGGQGARKAFF
CDR3nt: TGTGCCAGTAGTATGGGTGGCCAGGGGGCAAGAAAGGCTTTCTTT

d_gene: -
v_gene: TRBV12-5
abundance: -
j_gene: TRBJ1-1
CDR3aa: CASSLGQANTEAFF
CDR3nt: TGTGCTAGTTCCTTGGGGCAGGCGAACACTGAAGCTTTCTTT

d_gene: TRBD2
v_gene: TRBV20-1
abundance: -
j_gene: TRBJ2-1
CDR3aa: CSASGASGRVYDEQFF
CDR3nt: TGCAGTGCTAGTGGCGCTAGCGGGAGGGTCTATGATGAGCAGTTCTTC

d_gene: TRBD2
v_gene: TRBV10-3
abundance: -
j_gene: TRBJ2-7
CDR3aa: CAISPGLAGPEQYF
CDR3nt: TGTGCCATCAGTCCGGGACTAGCGGGACCCGAGCAGTACTTC

d_gene: -
v_gene: TRBV7-3
abundance: -
j_gene: TRBJ1-6
CDR3aa: CASSLSPGKGSPLHF
CDR3nt: TGTGCCAGCAGCTTAAGTCCAGGGAAGGGTTCACCCCTCCACTTT

d_gene: -
v_gene: TRBV4-3
abundance: -
j_gene: TRBJ2-1
CDR3aa: CASSQSTGLRRFF
CDR3nt: TGCGCCAGCAGCCAAAGTACGGGACTTCGGCGGTTCTTC

d_gene: -
v_gene: TRBV20-1
abundance: once
j_gene: TRBJ2-3
CDR3aa: CSASVRRDTDTQYF
CDR3nt: TGCAGTGCTAGTGTCCGGCGGGACACAGATACGCAGTATTTT

d_gene: -
v_gene: TRBV28
abundance: -
j_gene: TRBJ1-6
CDR3aa: CASVAGQGNSPLHF
CDR3nt: TGTGCCAGCGTGGCGGGGCAGGGTAATTCACCCCTCCACTTT

d_gene: -
v_gene: TRBV11-3
abundance: once
j_gene: TRBJ2-2
CDR3aa: CASSPTVNTGELFF
CDR3nt: TGTGCCAGCAGCCCTACAGTGAACACCGGGGAGCTGTTTTTT

d_gene: -
v_gene: TRBV7-8
abundance: -
j_gene: TRBJ1-2
CDR3aa: CASSLVGSYYGYTF
CDR3nt: TGTGCCAGCAGCTTAGTCGGTTCCTACTATGGCTACACCTTC

d_gene: -
v_gene: TRBV4-2
abundance: -
j_gene: TRBJ1-1
CDR3aa: CASSQGGNTEAFF
CDR3nt: TGTGCCAGCAGCCAGGGGGGGAACACTGAAGCTTTCTTT

d_gene: TRBD2
v_gene: TRBV6-2/TRBV6-3
abundance: -
j_gene: TRBJ2-7
CDR3aa: CASSYSRSGTSGIF
CDR3nt: TGTGCCAGCAGTTACTCACGATCCGGGACTAGCGGGATTTTC

d_gene: TRBD1
v_gene: TRBV7-7
abundance: -
j_gene: TRBJ2-5
CDR3aa: CASSAFRGQETQYF
CDR3nt: TGTGCCAGCAGCGCCTTCAGGGGGCAAGAGACCCAGTACTTC

d_gene: TRBD2
v_gene: TRBV10-2
abundance: -
j_gene: TRBJ2-1
CDR3aa: CASSLTSGRSNEQFF
CDR3nt: TGCGCCAGCAGCTTAACTAGCGGGAGGTCCAATGAGCAGTTCTTC

d_gene: -
v_gene: TRBV5-1
abundance: -
j_gene: TRBJ2-6
CDR3aa: CASSHGAGANVLTF
CDR3nt: TGCGCCAGCAGCCACGGGGCTGGGGCCAACGTCCTGACTTTC

d_gene: TRBD1
v_gene: TRBV6-5
abundance: -
j_gene: TRBJ1-2
CDR3aa: CASSLDRVVVSYTF
CDR3nt: TGTGCCAGCAGTCTTGACAGGGTTGTAGTGAGCTACACCTTC

d_gene: -
v_gene: TRBV4-3
abundance: -
j_gene: TRBJ2-2
CDR3aa: CASSQDWGVAGELFF
CDR3nt: TGCGCCAGCAGCCAAGATTGGGGAGTGGCCGGGGAGCTGTTTTTT

d_gene: -
v_gene: TRBV19
abundance: -
j_gene: TRBJ1-6
CDR3aa: CASKGGPDNSPLHF
CDR3nt: TGTGCCAGTAAGGGCGGGCCCGATAATTCACCCCTCCACTTT

d_gene: TRBD2
v_gene: TRBV11-2
abundance: -
j_gene: TRBJ2-1
CDR3aa: CASSSWTSGGVYNEQFF
CDR3nt: TGTGCCAGCAGCTCCTGGACTAGCGGGGGGGTATACAATGAGCAGTTCTTC

d_gene: -
v_gene: TRBV7-9
abundance: -
j_gene: TRBJ1-1
CDR3aa: CASTPGHEAFF
CDR3nt: TGTGCCAGCACCCCGGGACATGAAGCTTTCTTT

d_gene: -
v_gene: TRBV5-1
abundance: -
j_gene: TRBJ1-2
CDR3aa: CASSLLVQGGGYTF
CDR3nt: TGCGCCAGCAGCTTGCTCGTTCAGGGCGGCGGCTACACCTTC

d_gene: -
v_gene: TRBV28
abundance: -
j_gene: TRBJ2-7
CDR3aa: CASSSSYYEQYF
CDR3nt: TGTGCCAGCAGTTCCTCCTATTACGAGCAGTACTTC

d_gene: -
v_gene: TRBV6-5
abundance: once
j_gene: TRBJ2-2
CDR3aa: CATRGTNTGELFF
CDR3nt: TGTGCCACCAGGGGCACGAACACCGGGGAGCTGTTTTTT

d_gene: -
v_gene: TRBV5-1
abundance: -
j_gene: TRBJ2-3
CDR3aa: CASSQEGGRNTQYF
CDR3nt: TGCGCCAGCAGCCAGGAAGGAGGGAGGAATACGCAGTATTTT

d_gene: -
v_gene: TRBV6-2/TRBV6-3
abundance: -
j_gene: TRBJ1-1
CDR3aa: CASSLMNTEAFF
CDR3nt: TGTGCCAGCAGTTTAATGAACACTGAAGCTTTCTTT

d_gene: TRBD2
v_gene: TRBV15
abundance: -
j_gene: TRBJ2-5
CDR3aa: CATSRDLGLAGGGETQYF
CDR3nt: TGTGCCACCAGCAGAGATCTCGGACTAGCGGGAGGGGGAGAGACCCAGTACTTC